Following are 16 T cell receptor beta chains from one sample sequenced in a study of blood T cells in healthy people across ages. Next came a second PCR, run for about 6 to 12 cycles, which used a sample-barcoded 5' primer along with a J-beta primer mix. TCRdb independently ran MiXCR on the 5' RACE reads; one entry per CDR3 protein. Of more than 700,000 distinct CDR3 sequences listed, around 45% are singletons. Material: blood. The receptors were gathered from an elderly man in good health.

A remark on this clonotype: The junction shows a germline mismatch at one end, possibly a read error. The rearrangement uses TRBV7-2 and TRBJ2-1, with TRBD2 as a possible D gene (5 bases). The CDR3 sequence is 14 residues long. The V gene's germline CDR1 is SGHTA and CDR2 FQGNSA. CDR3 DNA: TGTGCCAGCAGCCTCAGAGGGCGCTCAAATGAGCGGTTCTTC. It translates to CASSLRGRSNERFF.

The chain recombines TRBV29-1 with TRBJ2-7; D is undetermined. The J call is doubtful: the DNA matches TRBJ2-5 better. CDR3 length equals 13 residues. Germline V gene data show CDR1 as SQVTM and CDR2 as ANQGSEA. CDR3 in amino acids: CSARGIGKETQYF. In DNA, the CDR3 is TGCAGTGCCCGAGGCATCGGCAAGGAGACCCAGTACTTC.

In DNA, the CDR3 is TGCAGTGCTGATGCCCCCGGGACTTTATACGAGCAGTACTTC. Protein sequence: CSADAPGTLYEQYF. The chain employs TRBV20-1 and TRBJ2-7, with a possible D match to TRBD2 (6 bases). V was shortened by 5 bases and J by 4 bases, with 18 bases between the two germline ends. The CDR3 extends over 14 amino acids. Germline V gene data show CDR1 as DFQATT and CDR2 as SNEGSKA (reference sequence).

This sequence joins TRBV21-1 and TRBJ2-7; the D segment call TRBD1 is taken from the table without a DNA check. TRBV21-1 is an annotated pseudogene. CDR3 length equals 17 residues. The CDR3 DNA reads TGTGCCAGCAGCCTGGGGCCCGGGCAGTACTCGGAAAAGGAGCAGTACTTC. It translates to CASSLGPGQYSEKEQYF.

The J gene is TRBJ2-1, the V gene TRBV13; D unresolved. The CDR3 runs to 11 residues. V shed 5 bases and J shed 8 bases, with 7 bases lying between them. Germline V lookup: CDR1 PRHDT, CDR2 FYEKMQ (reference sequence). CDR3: CASSTHDEQFF. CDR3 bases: TGTGCCAGCAGCACCCACGATGAGCAGTTCTTC.

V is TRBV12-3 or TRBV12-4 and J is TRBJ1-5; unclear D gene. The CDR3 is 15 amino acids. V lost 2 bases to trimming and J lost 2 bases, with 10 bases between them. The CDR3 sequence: CASSLNGLGNQPQHF. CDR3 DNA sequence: TGTGCCAGCAGTTTAAATGGGTTGGGCAATCAGCCCCAGCATTTT.

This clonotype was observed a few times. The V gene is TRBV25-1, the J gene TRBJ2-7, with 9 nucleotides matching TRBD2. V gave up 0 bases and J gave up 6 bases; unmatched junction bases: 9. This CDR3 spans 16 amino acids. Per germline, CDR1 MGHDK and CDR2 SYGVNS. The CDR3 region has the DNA TGTGCCAGCAGTGAATATATTCGGCGGGAGGGTGCCGAGCAGTACTTC. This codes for CASSEYIRREGAEQYF.

The CDR3 sequence: CASSPLRVPSGRSPTDTQYF. The CDR3 DNA follows: TGTGCCAGCTCACCGTTGAGGGTACCTAGCGGGAGGTCCCCCACAGATACGCAGTATTTT. V and J are TRBV18 and TRBJ2-3, with 11 bases aligning to TRBD2. V was pared by 3 bases and J by 2 bases, with 16 bases of the junction left unmatched. The CDR3 has 20 residues. From germline, CDR1 is KGHSH and CDR2 LQKENI.

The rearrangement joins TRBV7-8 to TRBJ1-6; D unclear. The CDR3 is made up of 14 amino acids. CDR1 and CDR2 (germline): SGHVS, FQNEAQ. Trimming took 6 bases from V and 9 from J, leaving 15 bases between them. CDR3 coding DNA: TGTGCCAGCAGTCAGAGCCCCCTGGTTTCACCCCTCCACTTT. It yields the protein CASSQSPLVSPLHF.

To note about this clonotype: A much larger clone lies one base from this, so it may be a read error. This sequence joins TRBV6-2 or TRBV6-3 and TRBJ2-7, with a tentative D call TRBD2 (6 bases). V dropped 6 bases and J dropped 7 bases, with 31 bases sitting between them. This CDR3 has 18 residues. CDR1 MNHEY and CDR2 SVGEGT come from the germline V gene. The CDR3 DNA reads TGTGCCAGCAGCAGGACTACAAACCCAATGTCTCTCTACAATGAGCAGTACTTC. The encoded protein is CASSRTTNPMSLYNEQYF.

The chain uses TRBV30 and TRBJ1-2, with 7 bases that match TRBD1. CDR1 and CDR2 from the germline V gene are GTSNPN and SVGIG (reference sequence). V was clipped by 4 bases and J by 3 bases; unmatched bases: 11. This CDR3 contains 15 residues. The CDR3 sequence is CAWTQIRGGDYGYTF. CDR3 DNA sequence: TGTGCCTGGACCCAAATCCGAGGGGGCGACTATGGCTACACCTTC.

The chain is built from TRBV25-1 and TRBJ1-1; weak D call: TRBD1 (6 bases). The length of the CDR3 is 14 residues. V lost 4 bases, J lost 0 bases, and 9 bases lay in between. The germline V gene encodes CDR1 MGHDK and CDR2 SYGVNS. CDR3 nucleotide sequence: TGTGCCAGCAGTGGGCAGGGGCTGAACACTGAAGCTTTCTTT. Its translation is CASSGQGLNTEAFF.

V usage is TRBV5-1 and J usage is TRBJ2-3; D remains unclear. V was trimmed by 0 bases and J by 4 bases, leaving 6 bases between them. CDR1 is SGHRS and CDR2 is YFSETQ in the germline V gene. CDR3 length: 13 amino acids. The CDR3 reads CASSLAFADTQYF. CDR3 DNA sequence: TGCGCCAGCAGCTTGGCGTTTGCAGATACGCAGTATTTT.

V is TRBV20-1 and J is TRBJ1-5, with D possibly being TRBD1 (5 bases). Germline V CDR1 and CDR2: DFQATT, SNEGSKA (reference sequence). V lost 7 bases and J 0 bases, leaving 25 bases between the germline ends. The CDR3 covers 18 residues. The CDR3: CSVGTEPLNRYSNQPQHF. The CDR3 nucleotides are TGCAGTGTTGGGACTGAGCCTCTAAACAGATATAGCAATCAGCCCCAGCATTTT.

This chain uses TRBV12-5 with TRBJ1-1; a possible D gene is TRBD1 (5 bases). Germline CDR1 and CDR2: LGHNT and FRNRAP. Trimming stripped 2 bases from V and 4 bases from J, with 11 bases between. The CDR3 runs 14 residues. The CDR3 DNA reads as TGTGCTAGTGGTTTGAACCCAGGGCCCACTGAAGCTTTCTTT. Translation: CASGLNPGPTEAFF. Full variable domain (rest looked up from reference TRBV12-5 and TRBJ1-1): DARVTQTPRHKVTEMGQEVTMRCQPILGHNTVFWYRQTMMQGLELLAYFRNRAPLDDSGMPKDRFSAEMPDATLATLKIQPSEPRDSAVYFCASGLNPGPTEAFFGQGTRLTVV.

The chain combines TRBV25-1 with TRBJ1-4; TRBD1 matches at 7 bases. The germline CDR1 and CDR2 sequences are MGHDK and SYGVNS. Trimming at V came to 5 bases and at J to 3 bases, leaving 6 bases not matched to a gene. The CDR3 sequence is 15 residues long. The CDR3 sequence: CASSNNRGANEKLFF. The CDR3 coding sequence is TGTGCCAGCAGTAACAACAGGGGTGCTAATGAAAAACTGTTTTTT.